This T cell receptor (beta chain) was captured in a study of cytomegalovirus exposure and HLA in healthy donors. Findings of the study overall: Rare TCR sequences predominated, though certain public TCRs were found in many donors. Later analysis identified several of the most significant clusters that appeared linked to common viral pathogens. With DRB1 most and HLA-C fewest, TCR association rates differed between HLA loci in a later analysis.

To note about this clone: The antigen is undetermined.

The PCR employed 60 Vbeta primers together with 13 Jbeta primers. Data came from immunoSEQ multiplex PCR; TCRdb stores just in-frame clones and leaves some out. The sample lists about 190,000 clones, approximately 82% occurring once. Despite likely unrecorded immune exposures, the donors were nominally healthy at the time of sampling. Material: PBMCs. This TCR derives from a woman under 30 in good health and CMV-seronegative.

DNA for the CDR3: TGTGCCAGCAGTTCACAGGGTTCCCATAGCAATCAGCCCCAGCATTTT. It yields the protein CASSSQGSHSNQPQHF. V is TRBV28 and J is TRBJ1-5; TRBD1 might be the D (6 bases). The V and J ends lost 4 bases and 0 bases respectively, with 13 bases between them. In germline, CDR1 is MDHEN, CDR2 SYDVKM. The CDR3 covers 16 residues.